The 21 T cell receptor beta chains below come from one sample, sequenced in a study of graft-versus-host responses after intestinal transplantation. TCRdb's table, derived via immunoSEQ multiplex PCR, lists solely in-frame clones and lacks some. The sample has 100,000 to 120,000 clones; approximately 92% are singletons. No cognate antigen is known for these TCRs. This specimen was unstimulated CD8+ T cells sorted from spleen or lymph node cells, taken before intestinal transplant. The receptors shown here come from a human donor who received an intestinal transplant.

The chain combines TRBV7-6 with TRBJ2-2, with no clear D. Germline lookup yields CDR1 SGHVS and CDR2 FNYEAQ. The CDR3 consists of 13 residues. The V end was cut by 1 base, the J end by 6 bases, with 6 bases between. The CDR3 spells CASSLEVSGELFF. The CDR3, as DNA: TGTGCCAGCAGCTTAGAGGTTTCCGGGGAGCTGTTTTTT.

The chain uses TRBV6-6 and TRBJ2-7, with D maybe TRBD1 (5 bases). Germline V lookup: CDR1 MNHNY, CDR2 SVGAGI (reference sequence). Trimming took off 8 bases at V and 3 bases at J, with 11 bases between the two ends. This CDR3 contains 12 residues. The CDR3 bases are TGTGCCAGCGGGGCCCTGGTCTACGAGCAGTACTTC. Translated: CASGALVYEQYF.

The V call is TRBV10-2, the J call TRBJ2-1; a weak D match, TRBD1 (5 bases). Germline V gives CDR1 WSHSY, CDR2 SAAADI. V dropped 11 bases and J dropped 8 bases, with 22 bases sitting between them. This CDR3 comprises 14 residues. CDR3 nucleotide sequence: TGCGCCCGTAAGGGGATAGGAATCCCGGATGAGCAGTTCTTC. Its translation: CARKGIGIPDEQFF.

This rearrangement joins TRBV28 to TRBJ1-5; D is possibly TRBD1 (5 bases). Germline-derived CDR1 and CDR2 are MDHEN and SYDVKM. The CDR3 covers 13 residues. V lost 7 bases and J 11 bases, leaving 18 bases between the germline ends. CDR3 in DNA: TGTGCCAGCACTCTGGGACGTTCCCCGGCCCAGCATTTT. Its translation is CASTLGRSPAQHF.

A single count supports this clone. The chain has TRBV7-9 and TRBJ2-5; 7 bases are a match to TRBD1. The CDR3 is 15 amino acids. CDR1 and CDR2 (germline): SEHNR, FQNEAQ (reference sequence). V lost 5 bases and J lost 0; bases outside the gene matches: 6. The CDR3 here is CASSPRGQYQETQYF. The CDR3 DNA reads TGTGCCAGCAGCCCAAGGGGACAGTACCAAGAGACCCAGTACTTC.

This rearrangement joins TRBV2 to TRBJ1-2, with a possible D match to TRBD1 (6 bases). CDR1 is SNHLY and CDR2 is FYNNEI in the germline V gene. The CDR3 contains 17 residues. The ends were cut back, 2 bases at V and 5 bases at J, with 21 bases in the middle. The CDR3 nucleotides are TGTGCCAGCAGTGAATTAGGGTCGAACAGGGAAGTTTATGGCTACACCTTC. Its protein product is CASSELGSNREVYGYTF.

This clone was found once. V and J are TRBV9 and TRBJ1-3, with no clear D. The CDR3 spans 14 residues. Trimming stripped 3 bases from V and 0 bases from J, with 7 bases between. Germline CDR1 and CDR2: SGDLS and YYNGEE. CDR3 protein: CASSAQSSGNTIYF. The DNA for the CDR3 is TGTGCCAGCAGCGCACAGAGCTCTGGAAACACCATATATTTT.

The chain joins TRBV5-1 to TRBJ2-1; D remains ambiguous. Germline CDR1 SGHRS, CDR2 YFSETQ. The CDR3 is 14 amino acids. The ends were cut back, 0 bases at V and 9 bases at J, with 13 bases in the middle. CDR3 in amino acids: CASSLEGSSGEQFF. Here the CDR3 DNA reads TGCGCCAGCAGCTTGGAGGGTAGCTCAGGTGAGCAGTTCTTC.

This sequence joins TRBV19 and TRBJ1-1, with D tentatively TRBD1 (5 bases). CDR1 and CDR2 from the germline V gene are LNHDA and SQIVND (reference sequence). Trimming removed 3 bases from V and 3 bases from J, with 14 bases in between. The CDR3 is 15 residues long. The CDR3 DNA reads TGTGCCAGTAGTATCGGGGTTTTGGGGGACACTGAAGCTTTCTTT. Its protein product is CASSIGVLGDTEAFF.

The chain is built from TRBV10-2 and TRBJ2-3, with 8 bases that match TRBD2. V shed 8 bases and J 5 bases; nucleotides not matched to a gene: 15. CDR3 length equals 16 residues. CDR1 is WSHSY and CDR2 is SAAADI in the germline V gene. This chain's CDR3 is CASGRGREGLKDTQYF. The CDR3 DNA sequence: TGCGCCAGCGGAAGGGGACGGGAGGGCCTCAAAGATACGCAGTATTTT.

The J gene is TRBJ2-1, the V gene TRBV12-5; TRBD2 agrees at 7 bases. The CDR3 is 17 residues long. V was pared by 6 bases and J by 9 bases, with 20 bases of the junction left unmatched. Germline CDR1 reads LGHNT; CDR2 reads FRNRAP. The CDR3 is CASGFVEWREKVGEQFF. In DNA, the CDR3 is TGTGCTAGTGGGTTTGTTGAGTGGCGGGAGAAAGTGGGTGAGCAGTTCTTC.

The V call is TRBV13, the J call TRBJ2-5, with TRBD2 identical over 13 bases. Trimming took 5 bases from V and 5 from J; bases not matched to a gene: 14. The CDR3 is 18 residues long. The germline CDR1 and CDR2 sequences are PRHDT and FYEKMQ (reference sequence). In DNA form, the CDR3 reads TGTGCCAGCAGCGGGACTAGCGGGAACAGCGACACAGGGGAGACCCAGTACTTC. The encoded protein is CASSGTSGNSDTGETQYF.

V gene TRBV13 combines with J gene TRBJ1-3; D might be TRBD1 (6 bases). The CDR3 length is 16 residues. V was trimmed by 2 bases and J by 7 bases, leaving 18 bases between them. Per the germline V gene, CDR1 is PRHDT and CDR2 is FYEKMQ (reference sequence). The CDR3 reads CASSLSLGGARNTIYF. Written as DNA, the CDR3 is TGTGCCAGCAGCTTAAGTCTAGGGGGGGCTCGGAACACCATATATTTT.

The chain is built from TRBV18 and TRBJ2-1; D is undetermined. This CDR3 spans 17 amino acids. V was shortened by 0 bases and J by 0 bases, with 12 bases between the two germline ends. Germline values: CDR1 KGHSH, CDR2 LQKENI. CDR3 coding DNA: TGTGCCAGCTCACCACCATTTGGCGGTAGCTCCTACAATGAGCAGTTCTTC. Amino acids: CASSPPFGGSSYNEQFF.

This sequence joins TRBV29-1 and TRBJ2-2; 8 nucleotides align to TRBD2. With V trimmed by 4 bases and J by 6 bases, 10 bases remained unmatched. CDR1 SQVTM and CDR2 ANQGSEA come from the germline V gene. The CDR3 is made up of 15 amino acids. CDR3 DNA sequence: TGCAGCGTTGCAAGAGCGGCAGCGGGGGCCGGGGAGCTGTTTTTT. It encodes CSVARAAAGAGELFF.

This clone was seen just once. A read error may account for a junction end that differs from germline. This chain links TRBV7-7 with TRBJ2-1; D remains ambiguous. Germline lookup yields CDR1 SSHAT and CDR2 FNYEAQ (reference sequence). This CDR3 is 13 amino acids long. CDR3 coding DNA: TGTGCTAGCAGCTTAGTGTTGAGCAATGAGCAGTTCTTC. This sequence encodes CASSLVLSNEQFF.

The rearrangement joins TRBV9 to TRBJ1-1, with a tentative D call TRBD1 (6 bases). With 3 bases removed from V and 8 bases from J, the gap between germline ends came to 17 bases. This CDR3 has 14 residues. Germline V gene lookup returns CDR1 SGDLS and CDR2 YYNGEE. This chain's CDR3 is CASSASGTREEAFF. Here the CDR3 DNA reads TGTGCCAGCAGCGCCTCCGGGACACGAGAAGAAGCTTTCTTT.

The chain combines TRBV9 with TRBJ1-2; D gene ambiguous. The V end lost 3 bases, the J end lost 2 bases, and 14 bases lay between the germline ends. The CDR3 sequence is 15 residues long. Germline loops: CDR1 SGDLS, CDR2 YYNGEE. CDR3 bases: TGTGCCAGCAGCGCAGGAGGACCTTTGAACTATGGCTACACCTTC. Residues: CASSAGGPLNYGYTF. The full variable domain, completed using reference TRBV9 and TRBJ1-2, is DSGVTQTPKHLITATGQRVTLRCSPRSGDLSVYWYQQSLDQGLQFLIQYYNGEERAKGNILERFSAQQFPDLHSELNLSSLELGDSALYFCASSAGGPLNYGYTFGSGTRLTVV.

V usage is TRBV15 and J usage is TRBJ2-3, with D possibly TRBD2 on 6 matching bases. The CDR3 loop spans 14 amino acids. Trimming took 5 bases from V and 6 from J, leaving 15 bases between them. Germline V CDR1 and CDR2: LNHNV, YYDKDF (reference sequence). In DNA form, the CDR3 reads TGTGCCACCAGCTTCATTACTAGCTCGGATACGCAGTATTTT. Protein product: CATSFITSSDTQYF.

The V gene is TRBV7-2, the J gene TRBJ2-7, with D tentatively TRBD1 (6 bases). V lost 3 bases, J lost 10 bases, and 10 bases lay in between. CDR3 size: 11 residues. In germline, CDR1 is SGHTA, CDR2 FQGNSA. Written as DNA, the CDR3 is TGTGCCAGCAGCTTGGGGGCGTTCCAGTACTTC. Its translation: CASSLGAFQYF.

The rearrangement uses TRBV7-9 and TRBJ2-3; maybe TRBD2 (6 bases). V shed 3 bases and J shed 2 bases, with 6 bases lying between them. Germline V gene sequence: CDR1 SEHNR, CDR2 FQNEAQ (reference sequence). CDR3 length: 13 residues. The CDR3 DNA is TGTGCCAGCAGCTTGCGGGACACAGATACGCAGTATTTT. Translation: CASSLRDTDTQYF.